This T cell receptor beta chain was obtained from a study of control samples from healthy donors and cancer patients. Using immunoSEQ multiplex PCR, the repertoire was profiled, and TCRdb retains in-frame clones only, with some absent. The repertoire holds 200,000 to 250,000 clones, with about 94% as singletons. Germline CDR1 reads SGHNT; CDR2 reads YYREEE (reference sequence). The CDR3 length is 14 residues. Trimming took 5 bases from V and 0 from J, leaving 11 bases between them. Sequenced sample: blood. V is TRBV5-4 and J is TRBJ1-1, with D perhaps matching TRBD1 (5 bases). The receptor's source is a man in his forties or fifties in good health. CDR3 sequence (DNA): TGTGCCAGCAGTTACGACAGCATGAACACTGAAGCTTTCTTT. Its translation: CASSYDSMNTEAFF.